A single sample is the source of the 17 T cell receptor beta chains below, sequenced in a study of T cell responses to AZD1222 COVID-19 vaccine. The table came from immunoSEQ multiplex PCR; TCRdb's copy has only in-frame clones and leaves some out. Of fewer than 200,000 clones listed, about 92% were seen once; the top ten hold around 4.4%. The specimen comprised peripheral blood, sampled on day 0 of MenACWY control vaccination. The source is an adult in good health.

The CDR3 loop reads CASSLRRRPGLAGGSEDLFF. The CDR3 DNA reads as TGTGCCAGCAGCTTAAGACGCAGACCAGGACTAGCGGGAGGTTCCGAGGATCTGTTCTTC. The chain carries TRBV7-8 and TRBJ2-1; 14 bases are shared with TRBD2. V gave up 2 bases and J gave up 15 bases; unmatched junction bases: 24. Germline CDR1 and CDR2: SGHVS and FQNEAQ. The CDR3 is made up of 20 amino acids.

The V and J genes are TRBV27 and TRBJ1-2; 9 bases line up with TRBD1. After removal of 5 bases from V and 4 bases from J, the junction contained 17 bases not matched to a gene. CDR1 MNHEY and CDR2 SMNVEV come from the germline V gene (reference sequence). The CDR3 extends over 18 amino acids. CDR3 residues: CASSPLRQGQGVVYGYTF. The CDR3 bases are TGTGCCAGCAGTCCCCTCCGGCAGGGACAGGGAGTAGTCTATGGCTACACCTTC.

This clone was detected once. This sequence joins TRBV30 and TRBJ1-1; D gene unclear. V lost 3 bases and J 1 base, leaving 15 bases between the germline ends. Germline-derived CDR1 and CDR2 are GTSNPN and SVGIG (reference sequence). The CDR3 extends over 15 amino acids. The DNA for the CDR3 is TGTGCCTGGAGCACCTCCCTATGGGGGAACACTGAAGCTTTCTTT. This gives the protein CAWSTSLWGNTEAFF.

Only one count was recorded for this clone. The gene calls are TRBV27 and TRBJ1-5, with 9 bases that match TRBD1. The CDR3 totals 15 residues. Per germline, CDR1 MNHEY and CDR2 SMNVEV (reference sequence). Germline trimming cut 6 bases from V and 1 base from J; bases unmatched to any gene: 4. The CDR3 sequence: CASRGQGASNQPQHF. CDR3 sequence (DNA): TGTGCCAGCAGGGGACAGGGCGCCAGCAATCAGCCCCAGCATTTT.

The genes are TRBV27 and TRBJ1-4; D gene uncertain. V lost 2 bases and J lost 7, with 5 bases in between. Per the germline V gene, CDR1 is MNHEY and CDR2 is SMNVEV (reference sequence). The CDR3 spans 12 residues. The CDR3 loop is CASSLNPEKLFF. The CDR3 nucleotides read TGTGCCAGCAGTTTAAACCCTGAAAAACTGTTTTTT.

The chain has TRBV6-5 and TRBJ1-1, with D tentatively TRBD1 (5 bases). Germline CDR1 and CDR2: MNHEY and SVGAGI. The CDR3 has 14 amino acids. V was shortened by 6 bases and J by 1 base, with 12 bases between the two germline ends. This chain's CDR3 is CASSNVRGNTEAFF. The CDR3 region has the DNA TGTGCCAGCAGCAACGTTAGGGGGAACACTGAAGCTTTCTTT.

The chain uses TRBV9 and TRBJ2-2, with 7 bases aligning to TRBD1. Germline assignment: CDR1 SGDLS and CDR2 YYNGEE. V was clipped by 0 bases and J by 7 bases; unmatched bases: 9. The CDR3 extends over 16 amino acids. The CDR3 is CASSVVAGGNGGELFF. CDR3 in DNA: TGTGCCAGCAGCGTAGTGGCAGGGGGTAACGGCGGGGAGCTGTTTTTT.

The CDR3 protein is CASSVGDISGRENIQYF. CDR3 nucleotide sequence: TGCGCCAGCAGCGTGGGTGATATTTCAGGGAGGGAGAACATTCAGTACTTC. The chain carries TRBV5-1 and TRBJ2-4, with 7 bases that match TRBD2. There are 17 residues in the CDR3. Germline CDR1 SGHRS, CDR2 YFSETQ. With 4 bases clipped from V and 7 bases from J, the junction kept 17 bases outside the gene matches.

The chain recombines TRBV27 with TRBJ2-7; tentatively, D is TRBD2 (6 bases). The CDR3 is 14 amino acids. Germline CDR1 and CDR2: MNHEY and SMNVEV (reference sequence). Trimming took off 2 bases at V and 2 bases at J, with 10 bases between the two ends. Written as DNA, the CDR3 is TGTGCCAGCAGTTTAATTCGCGGGACCTACGAGCAGTACTTC. Its protein product is CASSLIRGTYEQYF.

The chain couples TRBV28 to TRBJ2-5; D ambiguous. This CDR3 is 13 amino acids long. Trimming left V 6 bases short and J 0 bases short, with 8 bases between. CDR1 is MDHEN and CDR2 is SYDVKM in the germline V gene. CDR3 DNA sequence: TGTGCCAGCAGGCCGACAAACCAAGAGACCCAGTACTTC. Its protein product is CASRPTNQETQYF. Drawing the rest from reference TRBV28 and TRBJ2-5, the complete variable domain is DVKVTQSSRYLVKRTGEKVFLECVQDMDHENMFWYRQDPGLGLRLIYFSYDVKMKEKGDIPEGYSVSREKKERFSLILESASTNQTSMYLCASRPTNQETQYFGPGTRLLVL.

This clone was seen just once. The chain carries TRBV19 and TRBJ2-2; 10 bases agree with TRBD1. The germline V gene encodes CDR1 LNHDA and CDR2 SQIVND (reference sequence). The CDR3 runs 18 residues. After removal of 3 bases from V and 5 bases from J, the junction contained 12 bases not matched to a gene. CDR3: CASSIPRQGALGTGELFF. The CDR3, as DNA: TGTGCCAGTAGTATTCCCCGACAGGGGGCTTTAGGAACCGGGGAGCTGTTTTTT.

The rearrangement links TRBV9 to TRBJ2-1; 9 positions agree with TRBD2. The CDR3 is made up of 17 amino acids. Trimming took 0 bases from V and 2 from J; bases not matched to a gene: 6. Germline-derived CDR1 and CDR2 are SGDLS and YYNGEE. CDR3 sequence reads: CASSVAGLAGPYNEQFF. The CDR3 nucleotides are TGTGCCAGCAGCGTAGCTGGCCTAGCGGGACCCTACAATGAGCAGTTCTTC.

V usage is TRBV10-1 and J usage is TRBJ1-2; D is ambiguous. Trimming took off 0 bases at V and 2 bases at J, with 7 bases between the two ends. The CDR3 has 14 amino acids. The germline CDR1 and CDR2 sequences are WNHNN and SYGVQD (reference sequence). DNA of the CDR3: TGCGCCAGCAGTGAGTCGGGCCGGAACTATGGCTACACCTTC. This gives the protein CASSESGRNYGYTF.

This chain links TRBV15 with TRBJ1-1; TRBD1 agrees at 8 bases. Trimming cost V 1 base and J 5 bases; bases outside gene matches: 3. Germline V gives CDR1 LNHNV, CDR2 YYDKDF (reference sequence). The CDR3 totals 14 residues. CDR3 DNA sequence: TGTGCCACCAGCAGAGGACAGGGGAGAACTGAAGCTTTCTTT. Its protein product is CATSRGQGRTEAFF.

V is TRBV7-8 and J is TRBJ2-1; the match to TRBD2 covers 13 bases. Per the germline V gene, CDR1 is SGHVS and CDR2 is FQNEAQ. The CDR3 length is 18 residues. With V trimmed by 5 bases and J by 8 bases, 15 bases remained unmatched. CDR3 bases: TGTGCCAGCAGCCGAGACCGACTAGCGGGAGGCTGGGGCGATGAGCAGTTCTTC. It encodes CASSRDRLAGGWGDEQFF.

Concerning this clone: Other DNA variants within this sample encode the same CDR3. The rearrangement uses TRBV7-2 and TRBJ1-4; no clear D gene. In germline, CDR1 is SGHTA, CDR2 FQGNSA. Trimming took off 1 base at V and 2 bases at J, with 5 bases between the two ends. The CDR3 is 14 amino acids. CDR3 coding DNA: TGTGCCAGCAGCTTAGGAGGGACTAATGAAAAACTGTTTTTT. As protein: CASSLGGTNEKLFF.

The chain is built from TRBV5-1 and TRBJ1-1; the D gene is possibly TRBD1 (6 bases). CDR3 length equals 14 residues. Trimming took off 6 bases at V and 4 bases at J, with 16 bases between the two ends. Germline CDR1 SGHRS, CDR2 YFSETQ. The CDR3 DNA is TGCGCCAGCAACCTTCGGGGGCCGGGCACTGAAGCTTTCTTT. This encodes CASNLRGPGTEAFF.